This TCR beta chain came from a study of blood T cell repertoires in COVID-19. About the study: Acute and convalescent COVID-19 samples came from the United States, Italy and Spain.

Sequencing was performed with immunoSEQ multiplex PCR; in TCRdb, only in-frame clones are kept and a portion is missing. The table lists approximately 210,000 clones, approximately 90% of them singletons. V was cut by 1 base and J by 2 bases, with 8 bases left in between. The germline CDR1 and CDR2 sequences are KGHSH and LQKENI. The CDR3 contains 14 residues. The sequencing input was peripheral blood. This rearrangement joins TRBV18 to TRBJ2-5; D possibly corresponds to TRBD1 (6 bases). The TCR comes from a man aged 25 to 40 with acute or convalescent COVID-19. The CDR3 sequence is CASSPLGQQETQYF. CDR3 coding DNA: TGTGCCAGCTCACCACTTGGACAGCAAGAGACCCAGTACTTC.